What follows are 8 T cell receptor beta chains derived from one specimen sequenced in a study of T cells after yellow fever vaccination. TCRdb ran MiXCR on the 5' RACE reads and lists one entry per CDR3 protein. Altogether over 35,000 distinct CDR3 sequences are present, 5% to 7% being singletons, with the ten largest covering about 10%. Sequences were derived from PBMCs, either bulk or a sorted T-cell subset (CD4+, CD8+, memory, or dextramer-sorted; not recorded which), sampled 45 days after the yellow fever booster vaccination. The receptors were sampled from a man aged 30-40 years who received the YFV17D yellow fever vaccine.

By share, this clonotype counts as medium-sized. This chain connects TRBV20-1 to TRBJ1-6; maybe TRBD1 (5 bases). Germline V gene data show CDR1 as DFQATT and CDR2 as SNEGSKA (reference sequence). This CDR3 has 16 amino acids. V gave up 0 bases and J gave up 11 bases, with 20 bases separating them. This chain's CDR3 is CSARDMRQGVATPLHF. The CDR3 DNA follows: TGCAGTGCTAGAGACATGCGGCAGGGCGTCGCGACACCCCTCCACTTT.

Ten or more counts support this clonotype. The chain uses TRBV6-2 or TRBV6-3 and TRBJ2-1; D is unclear. V was pared by 2 bases and J by 6 bases, with 14 bases between. CDR3 size: 15 residues. The germline V gene has CDR1 MNHEY and CDR2 SVGEGT. CDR3 residues: CASSYPGPSRNEQFF. As DNA, the CDR3 is TGTGCCAGCAGTTACCCCGGGCCATCCCGCAATGAGCAGTTCTTC.

At least ten counts were recorded for this clonotype. The chain employs TRBV6-4 and TRBJ2-2; D may be TRBD1 (6 bases). The CDR3 loop spans 16 amino acids. CDR1 and CDR2 from the germline V gene are MRHNA and SNTAGT. Between the trimmed V and J ends, which lost 0 bases and 4 bases, there was a span of 12 bases. In DNA, the CDR3 is TGTGCCAGCAGTGACTCCTGGGGGCATGGCACCGGGGAGCTGTTTTTT. The encoded protein is CASSDSWGHGTGELFF.

The chain has TRBV29-1 and TRBJ1-4; weak D call: TRBD1 (6 bases). Germline-derived CDR1 and CDR2 are SQVTM and ANQGSEA. The ends were cut back, 5 bases at V and 8 bases at J, with 9 bases in the middle. The CDR3 runs 11 residues. CDR3: CSVQGKEKLFF. The CDR3, as DNA: TGCAGCGTTCAGGGGAAGGAAAAACTGTTTTTT.

This clonotype was counted many times. The chain links TRBV11-2 to TRBJ2-7; D may be TRBD2 (6 bases). The CDR3 is 15 residues long. CDR1 SGHAT and CDR2 FQNNGV come from the germline V gene. V was pared by 1 base and J by 2 bases, with 12 bases between. DNA for the CDR3: TGTGCCAGCAGCTTAGTTTCCGGGGGACCCTACGAGCAGTACTTC. This translates into CASSLVSGGPYEQYF.

Only a few counts were recorded for this clonotype. This sequence joins TRBV7-9 and TRBJ2-1; TRBD2 might be the D (5 bases). This CDR3 spans 14 amino acids. Per germline, CDR1 SEHNR and CDR2 FQNEAQ (reference sequence). V shed 5 bases and J shed 2 bases, with 10 bases lying between them. The chain's CDR3 is CASSGSRAYNEQFF. CDR3 sequence (DNA): TGTGCCAGCAGCGGTTCGAGGGCCTACAATGAGCAGTTCTTC.

There are many counts of this clonotype. The gene calls are TRBV29-1 and TRBJ2-5, with 9 bases aligning to TRBD1. The CDR3 contains 15 residues. CDR1 and CDR2 from the germline V gene are SQVTM and ANQGSEA. J lost 2 bases, V lost 7 bases, and 11 bases had no gene match. In DNA form, the CDR3 reads TGCAGCGCTCCCCCAGAGACAGGGGGGCAAGAGACCCAGTACTTC. It translates to CSAPPETGGQETQYF. The full variable domain, rest sourced from reference TRBV29-1 and TRBJ2-5, is SAVISQKPSRDICQRGTSLTIQCQVDSQVTMMFWYRQQPGQSLTLIATANQGSEATYESGFVIDKFPISRPNLTFSTLTVSNMSPEDSSIYLCSAPPETGGQETQYFGPGTRLLVL.

Many counts were recorded for this clonotype. This chain links TRBV9 with TRBJ2-1; D is unclear. V gave up 0 bases and J gave up 5 bases, with 3 bases separating them. Germline V lookup: CDR1 SGDLS, CDR2 YYNGEE. This CDR3 has 12 residues. This CDR3 reads CASSVGNNEQFF. CDR3 coding DNA: TGTGCCAGCAGCGTAGGTAACAATGAGCAGTTCTTC. Together with reference TRBV9 and TRBJ2-1, the CDR3 gives the full variable domain: DSGVTQTPKHLITATGQRVTLRCSPRSGDLSVYWYQQSLDQGLQFLIQYYNGEERAKGNILERFSAQQFPDLHSELNLSSLELGDSALYFCASSVGNNEQFFGPGTRLTVL.